Detailed here is one T cell receptor beta chain. The antigen remains unidentified. The data were obtained in a study of shared clonotypes between healthy human individuals. The V segment lost 9 bases and the J segment 6 bases; nucleotides outside the gene matches: 8. CDR3 length: 15 residues. Germline assignment: CDR1 MNHNS and CDR2 SASEGT. Study results and caveats: In this cohort, only blood was sampled, and tissue repertoires likely differ. Several donors held approximately 5% of naive CD4 clonotypes in common. Since donors were few, the genetic and exposure-history diversity represented was limited.

Per the original data handling: ImmunoSEQ gave junction-only sequences without quality scores, so filtering differed. Produced via immunoSEQ multiplex PCR; TCRdb's table is partial and in-frame only. The V and J calls and clone size are taken from that table; D and trimming were inferred from the DNA. The sample carries around 2,000,000 clones, 90% to 95% recorded once. The sequence came from a man in his late teens or twenties in good health. Sequenced sample: naive CD4+ T cells sorted from blood. As for subset: CD45RA+ positively selected. The chain combines TRBV6-1 with TRBJ2-2, with 12 bases lining up with TRBD2. The CDR3 DNA is TGTGCCAGTCTACTAGCGGGGGGCGCAGCCGGGGAGCTGTTTTTT. As protein: CASLLAGGAAGELFF.